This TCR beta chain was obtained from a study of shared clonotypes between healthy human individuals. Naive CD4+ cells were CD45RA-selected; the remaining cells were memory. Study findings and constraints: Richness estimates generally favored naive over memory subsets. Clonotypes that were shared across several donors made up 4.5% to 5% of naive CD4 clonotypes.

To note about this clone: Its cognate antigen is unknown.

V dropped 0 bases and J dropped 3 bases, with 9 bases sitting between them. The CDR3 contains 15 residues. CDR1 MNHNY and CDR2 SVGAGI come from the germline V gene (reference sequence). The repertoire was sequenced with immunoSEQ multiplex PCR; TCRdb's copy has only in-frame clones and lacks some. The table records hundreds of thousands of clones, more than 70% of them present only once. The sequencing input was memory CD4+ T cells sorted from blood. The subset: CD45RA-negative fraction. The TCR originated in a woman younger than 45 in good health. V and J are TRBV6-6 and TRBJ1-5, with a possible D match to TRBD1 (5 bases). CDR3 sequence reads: CASSYSAGINQPQHF. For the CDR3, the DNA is TGTGCCAGCAGTTACTCAGCAGGGATCAATCAGCCCCAGCATTTT.